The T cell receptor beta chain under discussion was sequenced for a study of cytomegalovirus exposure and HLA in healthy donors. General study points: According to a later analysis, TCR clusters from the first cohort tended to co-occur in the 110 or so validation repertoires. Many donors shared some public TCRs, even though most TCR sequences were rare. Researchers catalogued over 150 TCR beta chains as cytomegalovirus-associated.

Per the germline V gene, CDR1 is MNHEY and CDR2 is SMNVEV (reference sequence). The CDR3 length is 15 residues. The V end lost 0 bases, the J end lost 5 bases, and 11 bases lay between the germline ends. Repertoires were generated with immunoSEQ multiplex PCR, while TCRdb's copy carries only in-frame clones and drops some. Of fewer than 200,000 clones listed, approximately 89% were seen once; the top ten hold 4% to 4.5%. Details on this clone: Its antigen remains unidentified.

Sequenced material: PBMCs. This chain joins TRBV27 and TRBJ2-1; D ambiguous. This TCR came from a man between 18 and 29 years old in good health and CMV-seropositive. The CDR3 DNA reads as TGTGCCAGCAGTTTATCCTCGACTTCGAACAATGAGCAGTTCTTC. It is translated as CASSLSSTSNNEQFF.